This T cell receptor beta chain emerged from a study of T cells in women clearing cervical HPV infection. General observations from the study: TRBV6-7 abundance was lower in cases than controls (approximately 0.11% versus 0.16%). Timing of associations relative to infection is unclear; T-cell subsets were not isolated.

The CDR3 is 19 residues long. TCR beta CDR3 amplified by multiplex PCR from roughly 1,100 ng genomic DNA. The protocol was immunoSEQ multiplex PCR, while the TCRdb copy is restricted to in-frame clones and leaves out a portion. This repertoire includes roughly 28,000 clones. To note about this clone: What it binds is unknown. The observed sequence ends 3 residues before the CDR3 terminus, with the missing tail filled in from the germline J gene.

Sequencing was carried out using blood buffy coat. This TCR derives from a woman between 18 and 70 years old with a cervical HPV16 infection that either progressed to CIN3+ or cleared (not recorded which). V gene TRBV23-1 combines with J gene TRBJ1-2, with a weak D call TRBD1 (6 bases). TRBV23-1 belongs to the ORF category, with a function that is uncertain. The CDR3 reads CASANRGYRRESEWGTYTF. The covered CDR3 bases are TGCGCCAGCGCGAATAGGGGGTATCGGCGGGAGTCCGAATGGGGTACC.